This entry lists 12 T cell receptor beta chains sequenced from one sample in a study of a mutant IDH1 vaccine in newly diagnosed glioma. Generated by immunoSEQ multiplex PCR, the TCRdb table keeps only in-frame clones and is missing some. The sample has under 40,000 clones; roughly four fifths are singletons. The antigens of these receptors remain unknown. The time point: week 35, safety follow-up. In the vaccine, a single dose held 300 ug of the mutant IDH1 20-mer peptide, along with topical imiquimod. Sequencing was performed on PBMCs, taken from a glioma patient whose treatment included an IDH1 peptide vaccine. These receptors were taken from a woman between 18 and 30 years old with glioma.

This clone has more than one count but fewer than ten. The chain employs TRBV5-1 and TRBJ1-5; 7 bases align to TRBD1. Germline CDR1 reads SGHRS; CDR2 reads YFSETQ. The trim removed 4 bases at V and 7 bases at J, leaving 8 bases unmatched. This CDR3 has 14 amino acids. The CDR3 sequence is CASSPGGLGQPQHF. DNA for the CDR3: TGCGCCAGCAGCCCAGGGGGGCTAGGCCAGCCCCAGCATTTT.

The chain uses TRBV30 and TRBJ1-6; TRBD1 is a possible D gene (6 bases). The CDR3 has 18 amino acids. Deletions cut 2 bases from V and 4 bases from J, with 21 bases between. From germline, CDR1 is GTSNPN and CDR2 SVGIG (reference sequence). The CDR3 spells CAWSRTEYWARYNSPLHF. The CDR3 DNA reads TGTGCCTGGAGTCGGACAGAATATTGGGCAAGGTATAATTCACCCCTCCACTTT.

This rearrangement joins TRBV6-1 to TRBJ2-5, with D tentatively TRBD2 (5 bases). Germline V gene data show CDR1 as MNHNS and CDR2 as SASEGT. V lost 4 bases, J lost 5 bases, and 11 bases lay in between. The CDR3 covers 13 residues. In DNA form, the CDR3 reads TGTGCCAGCAGTGGGGAGTTATGGGAGACCCAGTACTTC. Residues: CASSGELWETQYF.

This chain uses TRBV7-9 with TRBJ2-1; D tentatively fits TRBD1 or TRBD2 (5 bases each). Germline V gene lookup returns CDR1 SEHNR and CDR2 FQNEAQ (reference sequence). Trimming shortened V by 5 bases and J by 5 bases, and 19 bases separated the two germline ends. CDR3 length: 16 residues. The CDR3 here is CASSPQRGDEDNEQFF. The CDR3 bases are TGTGCCAGCAGCCCCCAGAGAGGGGACGAAGACAATGAGCAGTTCTTC.

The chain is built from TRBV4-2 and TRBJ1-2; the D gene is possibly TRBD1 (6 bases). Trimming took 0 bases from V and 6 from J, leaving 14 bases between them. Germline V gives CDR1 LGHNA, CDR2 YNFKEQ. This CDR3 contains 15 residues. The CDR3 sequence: CASSQDNAQGDGYTF. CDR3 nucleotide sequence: TGTGCCAGCAGCCAAGATAATGCACAGGGAGATGGCTACACCTTC.

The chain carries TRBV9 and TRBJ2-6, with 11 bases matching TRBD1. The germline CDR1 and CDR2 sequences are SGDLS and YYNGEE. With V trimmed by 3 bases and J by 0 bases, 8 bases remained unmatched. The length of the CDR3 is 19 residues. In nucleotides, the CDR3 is TGTGCCAGCAGCGCTGGGACAGGGGGGGACAGCTCTGGGGCCAACGTCCTGACTTTC. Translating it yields CASSAGTGGDSSGANVLTF.

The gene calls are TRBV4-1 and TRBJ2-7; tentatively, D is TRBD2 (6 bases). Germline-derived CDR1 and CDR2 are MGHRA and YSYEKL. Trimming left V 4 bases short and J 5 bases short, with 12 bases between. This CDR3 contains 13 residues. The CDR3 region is CASSPLGGDEQYF. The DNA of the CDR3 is TGCGCCAGCAGCCCCCTTGGAGGGGACGAGCAGTACTTC.

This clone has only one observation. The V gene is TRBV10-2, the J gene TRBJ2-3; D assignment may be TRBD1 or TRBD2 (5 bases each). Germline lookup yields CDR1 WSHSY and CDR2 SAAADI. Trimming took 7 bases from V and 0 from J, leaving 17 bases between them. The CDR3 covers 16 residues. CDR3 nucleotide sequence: TGCGCCAGCATACCTAATAGCGAGGGGAGCACAGATACGCAGTATTTT. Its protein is CASIPNSEGSTDTQYF.

CDR3 nucleotides: TGCAGCGGGAGGGGACAGACGGGAACTGAAGCTTTCTTT. This codes for CSGRGQTGTEAFF. This rearrangement joins TRBV29-1 to TRBJ1-1, with 7 positions matching TRBD1. V gave up 7 bases and J gave up 5 bases; unmatched junction bases: 10. The CDR3 runs to 13 residues. Germline-derived CDR1 and CDR2 are SQVTM and ANQGSEA.

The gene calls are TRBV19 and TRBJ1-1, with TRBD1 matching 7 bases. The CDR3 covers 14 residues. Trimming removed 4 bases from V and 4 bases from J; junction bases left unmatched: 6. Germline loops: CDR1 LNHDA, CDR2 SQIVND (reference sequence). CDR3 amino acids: CASSTHYRGTEAFF. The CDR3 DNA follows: TGTGCCAGTAGTACCCATTACAGGGGCACTGAAGCTTTCTTT.

The CDR3 region has the DNA TGTGCCAGCAGTGACCACCCGGGCCCGACTGCTTTCTTT. Amino acids: CASSDHPGPTAFF. The chain carries TRBV27 and TRBJ1-1; no clear D. CDR3 size: 13 residues. CDR1 MNHEY and CDR2 SMNVEV come from the germline V gene (reference sequence). V was pared by 5 bases and J by 11 bases, with 18 bases between.

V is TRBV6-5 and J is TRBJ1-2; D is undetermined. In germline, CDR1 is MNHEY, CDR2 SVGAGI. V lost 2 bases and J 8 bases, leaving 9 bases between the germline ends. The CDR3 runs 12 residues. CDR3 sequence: CASSYPQGGYTF. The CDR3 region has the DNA TGTGCCAGCAGTTACCCCCAAGGGGGCTACACCTTC.